The rows below give T cell receptor beta chains drawn from one sample of a study of siplizumab effects on memory and regulatory T cells. Assay used: immunoSEQ multiplex PCR; TCRdb lists only in-frame clones, some missing. The sample includes 95,000 to 130,000 clones, around 94% of them seen just once. Specimen: non-Treg CD4+ T cells sorted from blood. All receptors come from a human donor in good health. Each CDR3 is given with its conserved first and last residue. The order of the fields is V gene, J gene, CDR3 protein.

v_gene: TRBV4-1; j_gene: TRBJ2-5; CDR3aa: CASSPRSGGRETQYF
v_gene: TRBV6-5; j_gene: TRBJ2-7; CDR3aa: CASSPTSGGDYEQYF
v_gene: TRBV11-3; j_gene: TRBJ2-3; CDR3aa: CASSLGTQYTDTQYF
v_gene: TRBV6-6; j_gene: TRBJ1-4; CDR3aa: CASLQGGQGKLFF
v_gene: TRBV7-9; j_gene: TRBJ1-2; CDR3aa: CASSQSRRERGYTF
v_gene: TRBV6-5; j_gene: TRBJ2-7; CDR3aa: CASSYSRGPYEQYF
v_gene: TRBV6-1; j_gene: TRBJ2-7; CDR3aa: CASRRDRGQYYEQYF
v_gene: TRBV4-1; j_gene: TRBJ1-2; CDR3aa: CASSHLRTGGLLGYTF
v_gene: TRBV21-1; j_gene: TRBJ1-4; CDR3aa: CASSKAQSRDRGPNEKLFF
v_gene: TRBV7-9; j_gene: TRBJ1-5; CDR3aa: CASSTATDRAVSNQPQHF
v_gene: TRBV18; j_gene: TRBJ2-3; CDR3aa: CASSPPGLQTDTQYF
v_gene: TRBV18; j_gene: TRBJ1-2; CDR3aa: CASSLQDSWNGYTF
v_gene: TRBV5-1; j_gene: TRBJ2-1; CDR3aa: CASSLTGPDNEQFF